A single sample gave rise to the 25 T cell receptor beta chains below, sequenced in a study of shared clonotypes between healthy human individuals. Clones were read by immunoSEQ multiplex PCR, and TCRdb kept only the in-frame ones, dropping some. The sample includes hundreds of thousands of clones, about 95% of them seen just once. The naive CD8 fraction comprised CD45RO-negative cells positively selected for CCR7 and excluded terminally differentiated effector memory CD45RA+ cells. The sequenced material came from naive CD8+ T cells sorted from blood. The receptors derive from a woman in her twenties or thirties in good health.

The chain is built from TRBV29-1 and TRBJ2-2; 8 positions match TRBD1. Germline CDR1 is SQVTM and CDR2 is ANQGSEA. This CDR3 region has 14 residues. With V trimmed by 7 bases and J by 6 bases, 10 bases remained unmatched. The CDR3 sequence is CSGTGGQRSGELFF. As DNA, the CDR3 is TGCAGCGGAACAGGGGGGCAGCGGTCCGGGGAGCTGTTTTTT.

The chain joins TRBV30 to TRBJ2-7; TRBD2 is a possible D gene (6 bases). V dropped 1 base and J dropped 7 bases, with 8 bases sitting between them. CDR3 length: 11 amino acids. Per the germline V gene, CDR1 is GTSNPN and CDR2 is SVGIG (reference sequence). The CDR3, as DNA: TGTGCCTGGAGTGGAGGACTAGAGCAGTACTTC. This sequence encodes CAWSGGLEQYF.

The gene calls are TRBV21-1 and TRBJ2-5. The DNA end lines up better with TRBJ2-7; the J call may be wrong. TRBV21-1 is given as a pseudogene. The CDR3 spans 16 residues. CDR3 sequence (DNA): TGTGCCAGCAGCAAAAGAATGGTTCGACGGGTGGGCGAGCAGTACTTC. Protein: CASSKRMVRRVGEQYF.

J is TRBJ1-5 and V is TRBV19; D is ambiguous. Trimming left V 0 bases short and J 4 bases short, with 7 bases between. The CDR3 spans 14 residues. Germline V gene data show CDR1 as LNHDA and CDR2 as SQIVND (reference sequence). Here the CDR3 reads CASSIDQENQPQHF. The CDR3 DNA reads TGTGCCAGTAGTATAGACCAGGAAAATCAGCCCCAGCATTTT.

Worth noting for this clone: The same CDR3 can be traced to other DNA sequences in this sample. The chain links TRBV5-6 to TRBJ2-7, with unresolved D. V shed 2 bases and J shed 2 bases, with 5 bases lying between them. Germline values: CDR1 SGHDT, CDR2 YYEEEE. The CDR3 length is 12 residues. CDR3 protein: CASSFGTYEQYF. The CDR3 bases are TGTGCCAGCAGCTTTGGGACCTACGAGCAGTACTTC.

This chain joins TRBV4-1 and TRBJ2-3, with D possibly being TRBD2 (5 bases). Germline CDR1 is MGHRA and CDR2 is YSYEKL. The length of the CDR3 is 13 residues. Between the trimmed V and J ends, which lost 3 bases and 5 bases, there was a span of 9 bases. CDR3 region: CASSHGRGDTQYF. The CDR3 nucleotides are TGCGCCAGCAGCCACGGCCGGGGAGATACGCAGTATTTT.

This clone has a single count. This chain uses TRBV7-6 with TRBJ2-3; 8 bases line up with TRBD2. With V trimmed by 5 bases and J by 9 bases, 10 bases remained unmatched. The CDR3 consists of 14 residues. Germline CDR1 and CDR2: SGHVS and FNYEAQ. The CDR3 reads CASSASSTSETQYF. CDR3 bases: TGTGCCAGCAGCGCTTCCTCGACTAGCGAAACGCAGTATTTT.

The chain uses TRBV11-2 and TRBJ2-7; D call uncertain. V shed 5 bases and J shed 6 bases, with 11 bases lying between them. CDR1 and CDR2 from the germline V gene are SGHAT and FQNNGV. The length of the CDR3 is 12 residues. CDR3 sequence (DNA): TGTGCCAGCAGCGCAGGCCTCCTCGAGCAGTACTTC. Translation gives CASSAGLLEQYF. The whole variable domain, remainder taken from reference TRBV11-2 and TRBJ2-7, is EAGVAQSPRYKIIEKRQSVAFWCNPISGHATLYWYQQILGQGPKLLIQFQNNGVVDDSQLPKDRFSAERLKGVDSTLKIQPAKLEDSAVYLCASSAGLLEQYFGPGTRLTVT.

J is TRBJ2-7 and V is TRBV5-4; 9 bases fit TRBD2. V trimming: 3 bases; J trimming: 6 bases; junction bases outside the gene matches: 13. From germline, CDR1 is SGHNT and CDR2 YYREEE (reference sequence). The CDR3 totals 16 residues. CDR3 region: CASSSGFAGGPVEQYF. As DNA, the CDR3 is TGTGCCAGCAGCTCAGGTTTTGCGGGAGGGCCGGTCGAGCAGTACTTC.

In DNA, the CDR3 is TGTGCCAGCAGCCAAGATCCCCTAGCGGGAGGGGGGAACATTCAGTACTTC. The encoded protein is CASSQDPLAGGGNIQYF. V and J are TRBV4-2 and TRBJ2-4; 12 bases map to TRBD2. Per the germline V gene, CDR1 is LGHNA and CDR2 is YNFKEQ. The CDR3 totals 17 residues. With 0 bases clipped from V and 7 bases from J, the junction kept 7 bases outside the gene matches.

This chain links TRBV11-3 with TRBJ2-7; D may be TRBD1 (6 bases). Per the germline V gene, CDR1 is SGHNT and CDR2 is YENEEA. The CDR3 covers 13 residues. The V end was cut by 5 bases, the J end by 2 bases, with 10 bases between. This CDR3 is CASSVRDTYEQYF. DNA of the CDR3: TGTGCCAGCAGCGTCCGGGACACCTACGAGCAGTACTTC.

This clone was found once. The CDR3 DNA reads as TGTGCCAGCAGTTACTCGACGGGACAGCAACTCTACGAGCAGTACTTC. Translation gives CASSYSTGQQLYEQYF. This sequence joins TRBV6-5 and TRBJ2-7; 7 bases map to TRBD1. V gave up 0 bases and J gave up 3 bases; unmatched junction bases: 8. Per the germline V gene, CDR1 is MNHEY and CDR2 is SVGAGI. CDR3 length: 16 residues.

This chain joins TRBV9 and TRBJ2-3; D is undetermined. The CDR3 has 15 amino acids. Germline V gene lookup returns CDR1 SGDLS and CDR2 YYNGEE. V lost 0 bases and J 2 bases, leaving 10 bases between the germline ends. In DNA form, the CDR3 reads TGTGCCAGCAGCGTAGAGGCGAGCCCCACAGATACGCAGTATTTT. Protein sequence: CASSVEASPTDTQYF.

The genes are TRBV28 and TRBJ2-7; 7 positions agree with TRBD1. V lost 3 bases, J lost 6 bases, and 2 bases stayed unmatched. The CDR3 covers 12 residues. CDR1 and CDR2 from the germline V gene are MDHEN and SYDVKM. The CDR3 here is CASSLGQTEQYF. In nucleotides, the CDR3 is TGTGCCAGCAGTTTGGGACAGACCGAGCAGTACTTC.

The V call is TRBV28, the J call TRBJ1-1; D is undetermined. Per germline, CDR1 MDHEN and CDR2 SYDVKM. Trimming removed 3 bases from V and 7 bases from J, with 9 bases in between. This CDR3 comprises 12 residues. For the CDR3, the DNA is TGTGCCAGCAGTTTGGGAGGTCATGAAGCTTTCTTT. This codes for CASSLGGHEAFF.

This chain uses TRBV30 with TRBJ2-1, with TRBD2 as a possible D gene (6 bases). The CDR3 covers 19 residues. Trimming left V 1 base short and J 2 bases short, with 24 bases between. Per germline, CDR1 GTSNPN and CDR2 SVGIG (reference sequence). In nucleotides, the CDR3 is TGTGCCTGGAGTGAAGACCCGGTGGTTCGGGGGATAACCTACAATGAGCAGTTCTTC. Translating it yields CAWSEDPVVRGITYNEQFF.

The chain links TRBV16 to TRBJ2-1; possible D gene TRBD1, 5 bases. This CDR3 comprises 13 residues. Deletions cut 5 bases from V and 6 bases from J, with 11 bases between. Per germline, CDR1 KGHSY and CDR2 FQNENV. The DNA for the CDR3 is TGTGCCAGCAGCGAGACAGTTCCCAATGAGCAGTTCTTC. This codes for CASSETVPNEQFF.

The chain links TRBV28 to TRBJ1-2; D is ambiguous. The V gene's germline CDR1 is MDHEN and CDR2 SYDVKM. Trimming left V 5 bases short and J 11 bases short, with 21 bases between. This CDR3 has 14 amino acids. CDR3 loop: CASSEAGNYRSYTF. The CDR3, as DNA: TGTGCCAGCAGTGAAGCGGGTAACTATCGGAGTTACACCTTC.

A single count supports this clone. The chain joins TRBV5-6 to TRBJ2-7; D remains unclear. Trimming shortened V by 4 bases and J by 2 bases, and 16 bases separated the two germline ends. Germline lookup yields CDR1 SGHDT and CDR2 YYEEEE. This CDR3 has 15 residues. This CDR3 is CASSVWPSSAYEQYF. The DNA for the CDR3 is TGTGCCAGCAGCGTTTGGCCCTCATCGGCCTACGAGCAGTACTTC.

The chain joins TRBV4-2 to TRBJ2-7; the D gene is possibly TRBD2 (5 bases). The V gene's germline CDR1 is LGHNA and CDR2 YNFKEQ. The CDR3 covers 15 residues. The V and J ends lost 0 bases and 6 bases respectively, with 15 bases between them. CDR3 coding DNA: TGTGCCAGCAGCCAAGATCTGGACGGAGGTTTCGAGCAGTACTTC. Translated, it gives CASSQDLDGGFEQYF.

The chain recombines TRBV5-1 with TRBJ1-3; 7 nucleotides match TRBD1. Per germline, CDR1 SGHRS and CDR2 YFSETQ. V was clipped by 7 bases and J by 0 bases; unmatched bases: 7. CDR3 size: 15 residues. CDR3 DNA sequence: TGCGCCAGCTTGCCGACAGGGCGCTCTGGAAACACCATATATTTT. Protein product: CASLPTGRSGNTIYF.

This clone was seen just once. The CDR3 spells CASSHGHRAPGKLFF. The CDR3 nucleotides read TGTGCCAGCAGTCACGGACACAGGGCCCCCGGAAAACTGTTTTTT. V usage is TRBV2 and J usage is TRBJ1-4; a possible D gene is TRBD1 (6 bases). The V and J ends lost 5 bases and 10 bases respectively, with 20 bases between them. CDR3 length: 15 amino acids. Looked up from germline, CDR1 is SNHLY and CDR2 is FYNNEI.

The gene calls are TRBV6-6 and TRBJ2-7; 11 positions agree with TRBD1. Germline V gives CDR1 MNHNY, CDR2 SVGAGI (reference sequence). Losses at the gene ends were 4 bases for V and 2 bases for J; bases not matched to a gene: 7. This CDR3 is 16 amino acids long. The CDR3 sequence is CASSSPGTGGTYEQYF. The CDR3 DNA follows: TGTGCCAGCAGTTCCCCTGGGACAGGGGGTACCTACGAGCAGTACTTC.

This chain connects TRBV14 to TRBJ2-7; 7 bases match TRBD1. V gave up 1 base and J gave up 4 bases; unmatched junction bases: 10. There are 16 residues in the CDR3. Germline V gene sequence: CDR1 SGHDN, CDR2 FVKESK. CDR3 region: CASSQGLGDSPYEQYF. The CDR3 coding sequence is TGTGCCAGCAGCCAAGGTTTGGGGGACAGTCCATACGAGCAGTACTTC.

The J gene is TRBJ2-7, the V gene TRBV28; no clear D. CDR1 MDHEN and CDR2 SYDVKM come from the germline V gene. The length of the CDR3 is 12 residues. V lost 5 bases and J lost 4, with 9 bases in between. The CDR3 sequence: CASSTFYYEQYF. The CDR3 DNA reads TGTGCCAGCAGTACATTCTATTACGAGCAGTACTTC.